Many counts were recorded for the clone carrying this T cell receptor (beta chain). These data come from a study of Graves' ophthalmopathy and Graves' hyperthyroidism. This CDR3 is 14 amino acids long. The V and J ends lost 3 bases and 3 bases respectively, with 9 bases between them. The authors amplified TCR beta CDR3 regions from RNA transcripts. First-round RT-PCR used HTBI primers; second-round multiplex PCR followed. TCRdb called the multiplex PCR reads again in MiXCR, with one record for every CDR3 protein. Altogether about 220,000 distinct CDR3 sequences are present, around a fifth being singletons, with the ten largest covering roughly 45%.

The chain recombines TRBV12-3 or TRBV12-4 with TRBJ2-4, with D unresolved. This clonotype was sampled from a woman between 45 and 65 years old with Graves' ophthalmopathy. Sequencing was carried out using peripheral blood. The CDR3 loop is CASSFWQIKNIQYF. DNA of the CDR3: TGTGCCAGCAGTTTTTGGCAGATCAAAAACATTCAGTACTTC.